The 22 T cell receptor beta chains presented below share a single source sample, sequenced in a study of control samples from healthy donors and cancer patients. Produced via immunoSEQ multiplex PCR; TCRdb's table is partial and in-frame only. The table includes roughly 30,000 clones, about 90% detected once. The sample comprised formalin-fixed, paraffin-embedded tissue. The receptor set was obtained from a female donor with melanoma.

This sequence joins TRBV20-1 and TRBJ2-4; D gene ambiguous. Germline V lookup: CDR1 DFQATT, CDR2 SNEGSKA (reference sequence). The CDR3 is made up of 13 amino acids. V lost 3 bases and J lost 0, with 6 bases in between. The CDR3 DNA is TGCAGTGCTAGTTCTATAGCCAAAAACATTCAGTACTTC. Its translation is CSASSIAKNIQYF.

V usage is TRBV5-1 and J usage is TRBJ2-5; 10 bases are a match to TRBD1. The CDR3 runs 15 residues. In germline, CDR1 is SGHRS, CDR2 YFSETQ. J gave up 5 bases and V 4 bases, and 8 bases lay outside the gene matches. The CDR3 region is CASSPTGTGDETQYF. CDR3 in DNA: TGCGCCAGCAGCCCGACCGGGACAGGGGATGAGACCCAGTACTTC.

This clone turned up a few times. The chain employs TRBV5-6 and TRBJ1-1; TRBD1 might be the D (5 bases). Germline CDR1 reads SGHDT; CDR2 reads YYEEEE. The CDR3 loop spans 14 amino acids. V was pared by 4 bases and J by 4 bases, with 14 bases between. The CDR3, as DNA: TGTGCCAGCAGCCCAGTCCGGGGGACCACTGAAGCTTTCTTT. This translates into CASSPVRGTTEAFF.

This clone was detected only once. The chain's CDR3 is CASSLVDPGVRGEKLFF. DNA for the CDR3: TGTGCCAGCAGCCTCGTTGACCCGGGGGTGCGGGGTGAAAAACTGTTTTTT. This chain connects TRBV3-1 (or the pseudogene TRBV3-2) to TRBJ1-4; tentative D call: TRBD1 (5 bases). This CDR3 is 17 amino acids long. Germline CDR1 LGHDT, CDR2 YNNKEL (reference sequence). Trimming took off 4 bases at V and 7 bases at J, with 22 bases between the two ends.

The V and J genes are TRBV7-6 and TRBJ2-3; 11 nucleotides match TRBD2. J was trimmed by 8 bases and V by 5 bases; bases with no gene match: 6. Germline V gene data show CDR1 as SGHVS and CDR2 as FNYEAQ. The CDR3 length is 14 residues. The CDR3, as DNA: TGTGCCAGCAGCCCAACTAGCGGGAGTGGTACGCAGTATTTT. Encoded protein: CASSPTSGSGTQYF.

This clone appeared a single time. The chain couples TRBV19 to TRBJ2-4; TRBD2 matches at 12 bases. The J segment lost 6 bases and the V segment lost 2 bases, leaving 2 bases of the junction unmatched. The CDR3 totals 15 residues. CDR1 is LNHDA and CDR2 is SQIVND in the germline V gene (reference sequence). The DNA for the CDR3 is TGTGCCAGTAGTATAAGGGGACTAGCGGGAAACATTCAGTACTTC. It translates to CASSIRGLAGNIQYF.

This chain uses TRBV7-2 with TRBJ1-5; no clear D. Germline CDR1 reads SGHTA; CDR2 reads FQGNSA. The CDR3 sequence is 13 residues long. Trimming cost V 5 bases and J 2 bases, with 7 bases left between them. CDR3 protein: CASSPGGNQPQHF. The DNA for the CDR3 is TGTGCCAGCAGCCCTGGGGGCAATCAGCCCCAGCATTTT. The whole variable domain, remainder taken from reference TRBV7-2 and TRBJ1-5, is GAGVSQSPSNKVTEKGKDVELRCDPISGHTALYWYRQSLGQGLEFLIYFQGNSAPDKSGLPSDRFSAERTGGSVSTLTIQRTQQEDSAVYLCASSPGGNQPQHFGDGTRLSIL.

On this clone itself: One end of the junction is discordant with germline, which a read error may explain. The chain carries TRBV2 and TRBJ2-1; the match to TRBD2 covers 10 bases. CDR1 is SNHLY and CDR2 is FYNNEI in the germline V gene. The length of the CDR3 is 17 residues. CDR3 protein: CASSVTAGGPQTNKQFF. The DNA for the CDR3 is TGTGCCAGCAGTGTTACAGCGGGAGGGCCCCAGACCAATAAGCAGTTCTTC.

This chain's CDR3 is CASNPQGANNQPQHF. The CDR3 nucleotides are TGTGCCAGCAATCCACAGGGGGCGAACAATCAGCCCCAGCATTTT. V usage is TRBV2 and J usage is TRBJ1-5; 9 bases match TRBD1. The CDR3 runs 15 residues. The germline CDR1 and CDR2 sequences are SNHLY and FYNNEI. V lost 7 bases and J lost 3; bases outside the gene matches: 7. Full variable domain (outside the CDR3, taken from reference TRBV2 and TRBJ1-5): EPEVTQTPSHQVTQMGQEVILRCVPISNHLYFYWYRQILGQKVEFLVSFYNNEISEKSEIFDDQFSVERPDGSNFTLKIRSTKLEDSAMYFCASNPQGANNQPQHFGDGTRLSIL.

In this sample, this clone turned up once. This sequence joins TRBV7-9 and TRBJ2-5; TRBD2 is a possible D gene (6 bases). The J call may be incorrect, as the DNA end agrees better with TRBJ2-7. CDR1 and CDR2 from the germline V gene are SEHNR and FQNEAQ (reference sequence). The CDR3 consists of 14 residues. The CDR3 DNA follows: TGTGCCAGCAGCCCCGTCACGGGGGTGGGCGAGCAGTACTTC. This codes for CASSPVTGVGEQYF.

In the case of this clone: Other DNA sequences within the sample encode an identical CDR3. The V and J genes are TRBV18 and TRBJ2-7; D not certain. V was shortened by 0 bases and J by 2 bases, with 5 bases between the two germline ends. The CDR3 covers 13 residues. Germline assignment: CDR1 KGHSH and CDR2 LQKENI. DNA of the CDR3: TGTGCCAGCTCACCACCCGGAGCCTACGAGCAGTACTTC. Translating it yields CASSPPGAYEQYF. The full variable domain, with the rest looked up from reference TRBV18 and TRBJ2-7, is NAGVMQNPRHLVRRRGQEARLRCSPMKGHSHVYWYRQLPEEGLKFMVYLQKENIIDESGMPKERFSAEFPKEGPSILRIQQVVRGDSAAYFCASSPPGAYEQYFGPGTRLTVT.

This chain joins TRBV15 and TRBJ2-1, with D perhaps TRBD2 (6 bases). V lost 0 bases and J 8 bases, leaving 8 bases between the germline ends. This CDR3 spans 13 amino acids. The germline V gene encodes CDR1 LNHNV and CDR2 YYDKDF (reference sequence). The CDR3 reads CATSREGGYEQFF. CDR3 sequence (DNA): TGTGCCACCAGCAGAGAGGGGGGATATGAGCAGTTCTTC.

CDR3 amino acids: CSASSGGNYNEQFF. The DNA of the CDR3 is TGCAGTGCTAGTAGCGGGGGAAACTACAATGAGCAGTTCTTC. This chain joins TRBV20-1 and TRBJ2-1; 9 bases are shared with TRBD2. V was pared by 3 bases and J by 3 bases, with 3 bases of the junction left unmatched. The CDR3 covers 14 residues. CDR1 is DFQATT, CDR2 SNEGSKA, per germline (reference sequence).

The V gene is TRBV15, the J gene TRBJ1-5, with D unclear. Germline V CDR1 and CDR2: LNHNV, YYDKDF (reference sequence). V lost 6 bases to trimming and J lost 1 base, with 10 bases between them. The CDR3 length is 14 residues. The CDR3 DNA is TGTGCCACCAGTAGAAGAAACAGCAATCAGCCCCAGCATTTT. Amino acids: CATSRRNSNQPQHF.

This sequence joins TRBV28 and TRBJ1-2; no definite D call. The CDR3 has 14 amino acids. In germline, CDR1 is MDHEN, CDR2 SYDVKM. Trimming removed 5 bases from V and 5 bases from J, with 15 bases in between. This chain's CDR3 is CASSGYRDSYGYTF. In DNA form, the CDR3 reads TGTGCCAGCAGTGGATACAGAGATTCTTATGGCTACACCTTC.

V usage is TRBV19 and J usage is TRBJ1-2; no clear D. This CDR3 has 14 residues. Germline values: CDR1 LNHDA, CDR2 SQIVND (reference sequence). Between the trimmed V and J ends, which lost 7 bases and 5 bases, there was a span of 17 bases. CDR3 nucleotides: TGTGCCAGTAATAGGGCAACGGGCGGTTATGGCTACACCTTC. It translates to CASNRATGGYGYTF.

A note on this clone: A much larger clone sits a single nucleotide away, making a read error possible. The same CDR3 is also encoded by other DNA sequences in this sample. V usage is TRBV14 and J usage is TRBJ2-7; 9 bases are a match to TRBD1. Germline loops: CDR1 SGHDN, CDR2 FVKESK. This CDR3 contains 15 residues. The CDR3 coding sequence is TGTGCCAGCAGCGTCTGGGGACAGGGTCTCAACGAGCAGTATTTC. Its translation is CASSVWGQGLNEQYF.

The rearrangement uses TRBV6-5 and TRBJ1-5; D call uncertain. V lost 2 bases and J 4 bases, leaving 12 bases between the germline ends. This CDR3 region has 15 residues. Germline assignment: CDR1 MNHEY and CDR2 SVGAGI. The CDR3 reads CASSYRPGGNQPQHF. CDR3 in DNA: TGTGCCAGCAGTTACCGGCCAGGAGGAAATCAGCCCCAGCATTTT.

This chain links TRBV12-3 or TRBV12-4 with TRBJ1-2, with D uncertain. The CDR3 loop spans 12 amino acids. Trimming left V 6 bases short and J 8 bases short, with 13 bases between. CDR3 nucleotide sequence: TGTGCCAGCAGCCCCTCCACTGGGGGCTACACCTTC. It yields the protein CASSPSTGGYTF.

This chain connects TRBV7-2 to TRBJ2-1; unclear D gene. V lost 3 bases and J lost 5, with 8 bases in between. Germline lookup yields CDR1 SGHTA and CDR2 FQGNSA. The CDR3 sequence is 13 residues long. The CDR3 DNA is TGTGCCAGCAGCTTTATGCAGAACAATGAGCAGTTCTTC. Translated: CASSFMQNNEQFF.

This chain links TRBV3-1 (or the pseudogene TRBV3-2) with TRBJ1-2, with D possibly being TRBD1 (6 bases). V lost 4 bases to trimming and J lost 6 bases, with 24 bases between them. Germline V gene data show CDR1 as LGHDT and CDR2 as YNNKEL (reference sequence). The CDR3 runs to 17 residues. The CDR3 loop is CASSPAMGSFTGNGYTF. Written as DNA, the CDR3 is TGTGCCAGCAGCCCGGCAATGGGGTCTTTTACAGGGAATGGCTACACCTTC.

The count of this clone is one. The chain joins TRBV27 to TRBJ2-1; 10 bases fit TRBD2. Losses at the gene ends were 5 bases for V and 6 bases for J; bases not matched to a gene: 7. From germline, CDR1 is MNHEY and CDR2 SMNVEV (reference sequence). The CDR3 loop spans 15 amino acids. The CDR3, as DNA: TGTGCCAGCAGTACCATAGCGGGAGGCGGCAATGAGCAGTTCTTC. Protein: CASSTIAGGGNEQFF.